The present entry profiles one T cell receptor (beta chain) with its context. The data were taken from a study of blood T cell repertoires in COVID-19. Germline trimming cut 1 base from V and 7 bases from J; bases unmatched to any gene: 11. CDR1 is MGHRA, CDR2 YSYEKL, per germline. This CDR3 is 16 amino acids long. Only in-frame clones appear in the TCRdb table, and some are missing; sequencing was by immunoSEQ multiplex PCR. The repertoire holds some 270,000 clones, with 86% as singletons. The source material was peripheral blood. This clonotype was sampled from a woman aged 80 or over with COVID-19, enrolled during active disease. The chain carries TRBV4-1 and TRBJ1-2, with TRBD1 identical over 8 bases. CDR3: CASSQGLQGGRVGYTF. The CDR3 region has the DNA TGCGCCAGCAGCCAAGGACTACAGGGGGGGAGGGTTGGCTACACCTTC.